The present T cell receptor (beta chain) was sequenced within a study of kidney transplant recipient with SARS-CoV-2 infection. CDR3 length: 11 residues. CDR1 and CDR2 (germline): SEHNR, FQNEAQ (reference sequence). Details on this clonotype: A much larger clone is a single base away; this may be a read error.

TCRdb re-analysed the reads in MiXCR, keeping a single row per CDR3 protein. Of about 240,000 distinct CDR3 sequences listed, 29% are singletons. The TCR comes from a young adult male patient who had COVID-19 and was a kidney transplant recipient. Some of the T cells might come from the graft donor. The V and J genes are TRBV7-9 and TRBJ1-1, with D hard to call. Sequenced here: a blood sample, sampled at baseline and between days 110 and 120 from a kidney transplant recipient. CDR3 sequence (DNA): TGTGCCAGCAGCCTTTACACTAAAGCTTTCTTT. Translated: CASSLYTKAFF.